Sequencing of this TCR beta chain was carried out in a study of T cell responses to AZD1222 COVID-19 vaccine. General observations from the study: AZD1222 recipients seropositive at baseline numbered only six or seven. In the spike-specific TCR repertoire, nearly half reportedly target unmutated variant regions. White British ancestry dominated among donors, who included more females, and clonal diversity was possibly underestimated. When two AZD1222 doses had been given, Spike-specific TCR breadth and depth rose.

Here immunoSEQ multiplex PCR was the method, and the copy in TCRdb shows in-frame clones only, minus some. The sample has 100,000 to 150,000 clones; 89% are singletons. This CDR3 spans 13 amino acids. A word on this clone: What it binds is unknown.

The clonotype comes from an adult in good health. The chain recombines TRBV21-1 with TRBJ1-2. TRBV21-1 is deemed a pseudogene. The sequencing used peripheral blood, collected on day 0 of AZD1222 vaccination. CDR3 region: CASSDGPNYGYTF. Written as DNA, the CDR3 is TGTGCCAGCAGCGACGGACCTAACTATGGCTACACCTTC.